Listed here are 9 T cell receptor beta chains from one sample, sequenced in a study of human T cells and chemical hapten exposure. TCRdb re-analysed the RACE reads in MiXCR, keeping a single row per CDR3 protein. The data show fewer than 85,000 distinct CDR3 sequences, 8.6% seen once. The time point denotes: healthy volunteer bleed at 6 weeks. RNA extraction used unfractionated whole blood as the source of total RNA. The source material was whole blood. These receptors were collected from a male donor in good health. Some clones in this sample may be carry-over from other donors' samples.

This clonotype was counted between two and nine times. This chain joins TRBV18 and TRBJ1-5; D is undetermined. The germline gives CDR1 KGHSH, CDR2 LQKENI. The ends were cut back, 2 bases at V and 4 bases at J, with 9 bases in the middle. The CDR3 consists of 14 residues. In DNA, the CDR3 is TGTGCCAGCTCACCAGCGACGGAAAATCAGCCCCAGCATTTT. Translating gives CASSPATENQPQHF.

The chain recombines TRBV27 with TRBJ2-3, with D possibly matching TRBD2 (6 bases). The length of the CDR3 is 14 residues. Germline-derived CDR1 and CDR2 are MNHEY and SMNVEV (reference sequence). V lost 2 bases to trimming and J lost 3 bases, with 9 bases between them. This chain's CDR3 is CASSLLASTDTQYF. The CDR3 DNA reads as TGTGCCAGCAGTTTACTAGCGTCTACAGATACGCAGTATTTT.

The DNA of the CDR3 is TGCAGCGTCAGGGGGTTTGCTAATGAAAAACTGTTTTTT. Amino acids: CSVRGFANEKLFF. This chain links TRBV29-1 with TRBJ1-4; 7 positions match TRBD1. Germline-derived CDR1 and CDR2 are SQVTM and ANQGSEA. CDR3 length: 13 residues. J gave up 3 bases and V 6 bases, and 4 bases lay outside the gene matches.

The table lists this clonotype with many counts. The chain employs TRBV6-2 or TRBV6-3 and TRBJ2-7; D is unresolved. CDR3 length equals 12 residues. Trimming stripped 8 bases from V and 7 bases from J, with 15 bases between. Germline CDR1 is MNHEY and CDR2 is SVGEGT. CDR3 DNA sequence: TGTGCCAGCCATGACGGGTTCGGTGAGCAGTACTTC. As protein: CASHDGFGEQYF.

The table lists this clonotype with a few counts. The rearrangement uses TRBV7-2 and TRBJ2-1, with D unclear. V dropped 1 base and J dropped 10 bases, with 8 bases sitting between them. Germline CDR1 is SGHTA and CDR2 is FQGNSA. The CDR3 consists of 12 residues. DNA of the CDR3: TGTGCCAGCAGCTTAGGCGGATACGAGCAGTTCTTC. Translation: CASSLGGYEQFF. Full variable domain (outside the CDR3, taken from reference TRBV7-2 and TRBJ2-1): GAGVSQSPSNKVTEKGKDVELRCDPISGHTALYWYRQSLGQGLEFLIYFQGNSAPDKSGLPSDRFSAERTGGSVSTLTIQRTQQEDSAVYLCASSLGGYEQFFGPGTRLTVL.

The genes are TRBV12-5 and TRBJ1-2; no clear D. This CDR3 contains 14 residues. Trimming shortened V by 6 bases and J by 2 bases, and 13 bases separated the two germline ends. Germline CDR1 reads LGHNT; CDR2 reads FRNRAP. The CDR3 sequence is CASGGKEVNYGYTF. DNA for the CDR3: TGTGCTAGTGGGGGGAAGGAAGTCAACTATGGCTACACCTTC.

A few counts support this clonotype. V gene TRBV9 combines with J gene TRBJ2-7; TRBD2 matches 11 bases. V lost 0 bases and J lost 2; bases outside the gene matches: 1. There are 15 residues in the CDR3. CDR1 and CDR2 (germline): SGDLS, YYNGEE. This CDR3 reads CASSVGGLAAYEQYF. DNA of the CDR3: TGTGCCAGCAGCGTAGGGGGACTAGCGGCCTACGAGCAGTACTTC. The full variable domain, with the rest looked up from reference TRBV9 and TRBJ2-7, is DSGVTQTPKHLITATGQRVTLRCSPRSGDLSVYWYQQSLDQGLQFLIQYYNGEERAKGNILERFSAQQFPDLHSELNLSSLELGDSALYFCASSVGGLAAYEQYFGPGTRLTVT.

This chain uses TRBV3-1 with TRBJ2-5; no definite D call. V gave up 6 bases and J gave up 3 bases, with 11 bases separating them. This CDR3 has 13 amino acids. Germline CDR1 and CDR2: LGHDT and YNNKEL (reference sequence). The CDR3 bases are TGTGCCAGCAGGCAAATAGGAAAAGAGACCCAGTACTTC. It is translated as CASRQIGKETQYF.

V is TRBV20-1 and J is TRBJ1-1; D is ambiguous. V lost 8 bases to trimming and J lost 8 bases, with 12 bases between them. The CDR3 is made up of 10 amino acids. CDR1 DFQATT and CDR2 SNEGSKA come from the germline V gene (reference sequence). The CDR3 is CSKANIEAFF. The CDR3 DNA reads as TGCAGTAAAGCCAACATAGAAGCTTTCTTT.